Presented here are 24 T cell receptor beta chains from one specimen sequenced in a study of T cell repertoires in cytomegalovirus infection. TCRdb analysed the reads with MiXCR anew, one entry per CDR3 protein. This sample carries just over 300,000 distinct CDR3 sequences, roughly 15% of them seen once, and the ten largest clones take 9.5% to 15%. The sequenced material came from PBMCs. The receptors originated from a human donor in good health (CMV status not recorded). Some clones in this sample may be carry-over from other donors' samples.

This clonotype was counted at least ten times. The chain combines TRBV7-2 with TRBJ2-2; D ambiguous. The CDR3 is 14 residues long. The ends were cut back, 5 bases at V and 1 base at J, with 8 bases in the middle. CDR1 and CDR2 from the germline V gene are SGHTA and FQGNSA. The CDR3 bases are TGTGCCAGCAGCATATGGAGGAACACCGGGGAGCTGTTTTTT. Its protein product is CASSIWRNTGELFF.

The chain's CDR3 is CSAPPGTSGTYEQYF. The CDR3 region has the DNA TGCAGTGCCCCCCCGGGGACTAGCGGAACCTACGAGCAGTACTTC. The chain is built from TRBV20-1 and TRBJ2-7, with 11 bases matching TRBD2. The ends lost 6 bases at V and 2 bases at J; junction bases unmatched: 9. This CDR3 is 15 amino acids long. CDR1 is DFQATT, CDR2 SNEGSKA, per germline (reference sequence).

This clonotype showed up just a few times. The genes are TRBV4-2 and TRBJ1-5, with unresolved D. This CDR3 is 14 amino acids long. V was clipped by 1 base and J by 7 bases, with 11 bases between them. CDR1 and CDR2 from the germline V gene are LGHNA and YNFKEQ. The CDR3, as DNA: TGTGCCAGCAGCCAAGCCGGGGTGCGGCAGCCCCAGCATTTT. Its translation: CASSQAGVRQPQHF.

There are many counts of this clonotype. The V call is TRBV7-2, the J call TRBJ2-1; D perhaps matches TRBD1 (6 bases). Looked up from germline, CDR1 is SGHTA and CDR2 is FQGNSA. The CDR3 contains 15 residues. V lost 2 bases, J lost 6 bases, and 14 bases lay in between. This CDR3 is CASSLWTAGSNEQFF. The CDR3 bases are TGTGCCAGCAGCTTATGGACAGCAGGGTCCAATGAGCAGTTCTTC.

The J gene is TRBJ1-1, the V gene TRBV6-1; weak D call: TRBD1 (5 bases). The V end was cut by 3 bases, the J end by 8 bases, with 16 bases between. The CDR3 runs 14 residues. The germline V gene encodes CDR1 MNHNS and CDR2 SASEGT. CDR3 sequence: CASSDAPTGGEAFF. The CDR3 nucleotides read TGTGCCAGCAGTGATGCCCCAACTGGGGGGGAAGCTTTCTTT.

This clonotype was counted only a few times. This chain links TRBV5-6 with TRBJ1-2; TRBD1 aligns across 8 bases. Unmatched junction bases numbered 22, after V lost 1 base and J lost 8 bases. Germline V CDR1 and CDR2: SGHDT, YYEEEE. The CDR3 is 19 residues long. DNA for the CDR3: TGTGCCAGCAGCTTGCTGGGATGGACAGGGCAATACTTCTCGGGAGGCTACACCTTC. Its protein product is CASSLLGWTGQYFSGGYTF.

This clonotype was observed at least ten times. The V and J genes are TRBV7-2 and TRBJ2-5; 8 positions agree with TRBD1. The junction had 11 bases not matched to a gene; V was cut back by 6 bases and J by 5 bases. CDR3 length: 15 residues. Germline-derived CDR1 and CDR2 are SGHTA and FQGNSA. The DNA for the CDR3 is TGTGCCAGCAGTGGGGATCCCCAGGGGGCTGAGACCCAGTACTTC. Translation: CASSGDPQGAETQYF.

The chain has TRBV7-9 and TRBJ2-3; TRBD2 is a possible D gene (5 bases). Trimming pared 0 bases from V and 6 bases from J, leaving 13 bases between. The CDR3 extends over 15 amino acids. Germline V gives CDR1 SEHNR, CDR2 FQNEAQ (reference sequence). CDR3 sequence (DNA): TGTGCCAGCAGCTTAGCGTTAGCGACGTACGATACGCAGTATTTT. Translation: CASSLALATYDTQYF.

In nucleotides, the CDR3 is TGTGCCAGCAGTGTAGGAAAACATGAAGCTTTCTTT. Protein: CASSVGKHEAFF. The genes are TRBV25-1 and TRBJ1-1; D is undetermined. Trimming cost V 4 bases and J 7 bases, with 10 bases left between them. Germline V gives CDR1 MGHDK, CDR2 SYGVNS. This CDR3 spans 12 amino acids.

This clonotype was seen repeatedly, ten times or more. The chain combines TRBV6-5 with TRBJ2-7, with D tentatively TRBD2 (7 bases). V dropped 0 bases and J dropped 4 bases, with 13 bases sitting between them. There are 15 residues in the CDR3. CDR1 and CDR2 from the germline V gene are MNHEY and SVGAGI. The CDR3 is CASSYSRGGAYEQYF. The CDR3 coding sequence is TGTGCCAGCAGTTACTCGAGGGGGGGGGCTTACGAGCAGTACTTC.

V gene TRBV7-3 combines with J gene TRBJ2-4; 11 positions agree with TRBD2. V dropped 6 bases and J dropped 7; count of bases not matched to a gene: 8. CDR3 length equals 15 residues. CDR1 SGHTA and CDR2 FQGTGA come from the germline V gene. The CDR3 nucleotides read TGTGCCAGCAGTTATAGCGGGGGGGCCGGGAACATTCAGTACTTC. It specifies CASSYSGGAGNIQYF.

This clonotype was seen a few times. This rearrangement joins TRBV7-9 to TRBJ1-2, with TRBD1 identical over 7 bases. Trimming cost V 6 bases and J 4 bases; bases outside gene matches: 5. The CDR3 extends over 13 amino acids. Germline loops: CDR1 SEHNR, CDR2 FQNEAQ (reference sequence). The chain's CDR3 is CASRQGPSYGYTF. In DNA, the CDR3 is TGTGCCAGCAGACAGGGGCCTTCCTATGGCTACACCTTC. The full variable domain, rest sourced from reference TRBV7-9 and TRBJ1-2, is DTGVSQNPRHKITKRGQNVTFRCDPISEHNRLYWYRQTLGQGPEFLTYFQNEAQLEKSRLLSDRFSAERPKGSFSTLEIQRTEQGDSAMYLCASRQGPSYGYTFGSGTRLTVV.

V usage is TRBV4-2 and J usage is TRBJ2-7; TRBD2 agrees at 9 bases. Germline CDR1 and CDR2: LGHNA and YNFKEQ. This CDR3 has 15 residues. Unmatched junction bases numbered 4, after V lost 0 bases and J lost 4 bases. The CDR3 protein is CASSQDRLAVYEQYF. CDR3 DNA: TGTGCCAGCAGCCAAGACCGACTAGCGGTGTACGAGCAGTACTTC.

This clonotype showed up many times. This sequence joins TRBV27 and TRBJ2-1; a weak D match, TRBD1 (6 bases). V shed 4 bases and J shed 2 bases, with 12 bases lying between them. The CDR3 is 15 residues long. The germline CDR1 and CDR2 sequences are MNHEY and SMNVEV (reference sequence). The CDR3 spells CASSSLGQTYNEQFF. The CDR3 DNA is TGTGCCAGCAGTTCTTTGGGACAAACCTACAATGAGCAGTTCTTC.

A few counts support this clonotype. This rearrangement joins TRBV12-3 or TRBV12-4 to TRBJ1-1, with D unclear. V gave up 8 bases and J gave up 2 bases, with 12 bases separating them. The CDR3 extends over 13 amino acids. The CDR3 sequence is CASAAERNTEAFF. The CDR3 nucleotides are TGTGCCAGCGCAGCCGAAAGAAACACTGAAGCTTTCTTT.

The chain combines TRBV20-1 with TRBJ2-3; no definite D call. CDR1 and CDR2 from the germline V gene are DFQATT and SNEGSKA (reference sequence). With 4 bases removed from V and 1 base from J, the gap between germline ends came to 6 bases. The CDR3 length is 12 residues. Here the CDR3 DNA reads TGCAGTGCTATGCCGGGCACAGATACGCAGTATTTT. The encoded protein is CSAMPGTDTQYF.

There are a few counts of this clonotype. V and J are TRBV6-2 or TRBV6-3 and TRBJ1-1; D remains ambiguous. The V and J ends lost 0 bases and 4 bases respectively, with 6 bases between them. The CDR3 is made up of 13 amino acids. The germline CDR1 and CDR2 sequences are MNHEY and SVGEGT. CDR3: CASSYSRATEAFF. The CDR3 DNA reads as TGTGCCAGCAGTTACTCGAGGGCCACTGAAGCTTTCTTT.

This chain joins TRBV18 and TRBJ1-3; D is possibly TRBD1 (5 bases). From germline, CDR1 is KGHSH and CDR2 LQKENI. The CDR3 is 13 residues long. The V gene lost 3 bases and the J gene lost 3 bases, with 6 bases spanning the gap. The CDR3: CASSPTDGNTIYF. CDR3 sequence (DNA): TGTGCCAGCTCACCGACAGATGGAAACACCATATATTTT.

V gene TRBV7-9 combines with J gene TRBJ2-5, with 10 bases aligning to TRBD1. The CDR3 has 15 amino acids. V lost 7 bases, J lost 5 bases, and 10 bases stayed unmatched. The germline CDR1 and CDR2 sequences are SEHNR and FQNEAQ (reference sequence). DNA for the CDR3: TGTGCCAGCACTAAAGGAGGGACAGGGGTCGAGACCCAGTACTTC. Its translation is CASTKGGTGVETQYF.

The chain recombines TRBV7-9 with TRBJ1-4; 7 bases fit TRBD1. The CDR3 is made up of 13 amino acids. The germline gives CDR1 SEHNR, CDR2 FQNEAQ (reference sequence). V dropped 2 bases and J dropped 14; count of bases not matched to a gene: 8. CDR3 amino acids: CASSLSGDSKLFF. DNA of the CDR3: TGTGCCAGCAGCTTATCGGGGGACAGTAAGCTGTTTTTT. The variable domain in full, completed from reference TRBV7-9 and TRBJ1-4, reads DTGVSQNPRHKITKRGQNVTFRCDPISEHNRLYWYRQTLGQGPEFLTYFQNEAQLEKSRLLSDRFSAERPKGSFSTLEIQRTEQGDSAMYLCASSLSGDSKLFFGSGTQLSVL.

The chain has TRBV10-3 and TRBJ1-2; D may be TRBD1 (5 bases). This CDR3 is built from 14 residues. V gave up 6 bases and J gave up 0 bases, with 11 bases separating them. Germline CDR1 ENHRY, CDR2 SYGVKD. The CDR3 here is CAIRLDNSNYGYTF. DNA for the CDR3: TGTGCCATCAGACTGGACAATTCTAACTATGGCTACACCTTC.

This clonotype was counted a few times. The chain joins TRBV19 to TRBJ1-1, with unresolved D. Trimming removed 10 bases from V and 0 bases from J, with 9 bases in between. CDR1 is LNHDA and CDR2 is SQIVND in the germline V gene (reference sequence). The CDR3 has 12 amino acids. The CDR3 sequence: CANTAVNTEAFF. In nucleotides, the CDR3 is TGTGCCAATACAGCGGTGAACACTGAAGCTTTCTTT.

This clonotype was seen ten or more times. CDR3 sequence reads: CASSYSYQGNTDTQYF. The DNA of the CDR3 is TGTGCCAGCAGTTACTCATACCAGGGAAACACAGATACGCAGTATTTT. The chain links TRBV6-5 to TRBJ2-3; possibly TRBD1 for D (5 bases). V was clipped by 0 bases and J by 2 bases, with 12 bases between them. The CDR3 is 16 amino acids. Germline V lookup: CDR1 MNHEY, CDR2 SVGAGI.

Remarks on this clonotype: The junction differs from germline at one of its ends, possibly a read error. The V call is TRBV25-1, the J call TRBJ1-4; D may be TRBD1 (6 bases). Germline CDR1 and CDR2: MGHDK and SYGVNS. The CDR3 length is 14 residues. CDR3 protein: CAGSERTGSEKLFF. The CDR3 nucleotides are TGTGCCGGCAGTGAAAGAACAGGGTCTGAAAAACTGTTTTTT.